Listed here is a single TCR beta chain. This may arise from a read error, as a much more abundant clone is one base away. This sample is part of a study of CD8+CD57+ T cells in acquired aplastic anemia. Across the whole study: Isolated CD4+ and CD8+ cells, once sorted, yielded DNA averaging around 3 ug.

The germline CDR1 and CDR2 sequences are SGDLS and YYNGEE. CDR3 length: 14 amino acids. Sequenced patients had shown CD8+CD57+ cell expansion by flow cytometry. Genomic DNA, serving as template, underwent TCR beta VDJ and CDR3 profiling. Using its own MiXCR run on the reads, TCRdb lists one record per CDR3 protein. This sample has about half a million distinct CDR3 sequences, with approximately 32% found just once. The sample taken for sequencing was sorted CD4+, CD8+, or CD8+CD57+ T cells (not recorded which) from PBMCs. This sequence originates from a human donor with aplastic anemia. The chain employs TRBV9 and TRBJ2-6; D is possibly TRBD1 (5 bases). The CDR3 loop reads CASSPGPGASVLTF. The CDR3 bases are TGTGCCAGCAGCCCCGGTCCTGGGGCCAGCGTCCTGACTTTC.